The clone carrying this T cell receptor (beta chain) occurred many times. Its antigen is as yet unknown. There are 13 residues in the CDR3. The germline V and J ends were trimmed by 4 bases and 9 bases, with 13 bases remaining between them. Per the germline V gene, CDR1 is SSHAT and CDR2 is FNYEAQ (reference sequence). The sample is drawn from a study of early T cells in non-severe SARS-CoV-2 infection. Study outcomes and limitations: VDJdb matching, biased toward anti-spike CD8 responses, missed private and CD4 specificities.

Individual cDNA molecules received unique molecular identifiers during library preparation. From the 5' RACE reads, TCRdb called clonotypes with MiXCR, one entry per CDR3 protein. The sample carries some 30,000 distinct CDR3 sequences, about 5.7% recorded once. The TCR was taken from an adult who was a healthcare worker with PCR-confirmed SARS-CoV-2 infection or an uninfected control (not recorded which). The V call is TRBV7-7, the J call TRBJ2-1, with D possibly TRBD2 on 7 matching bases. The sequenced sample consisted of whole blood. CDR3: CASSSERGGEQFF. The CDR3 bases are TGTGCCAGCAGCTCCGAGAGGGGGGGTGAGCAGTTCTTC.